This TCR beta chain was sequenced for a study of blood T cell repertoires in COVID-19 (TCRdb year 2020). About the study as a whole: Collaborator samples came from the United States, Italy and Spain and covered acute and convalescent phases of COVID-19. Where available, HLA class I and class II types were obtained from metadata supplied by the sample provider rather than from assay-based typing. A freely available public database, intended as a resource for researchers studying the immune response to SARS-CoV-2, is where the repertoires were released. The prospective study material was composed of cDNA or gDNA derived from T cells, B-cell-depleted T cells, or PBMCs. The samples were drawn from the first 160 participants of the ongoing ImmuneRACE study and from over 950 subjects provided by 6 global collaborators. Subjects who had been exposed to COVID-19, were actively infected with it, or had recovered from it provided the deeply sampled blood TCRbeta repertoires that made up the dataset. A de-identified subject ID, COVID-19 status, age in years and sex were almost always included in the sample metadata. What the authors observed across the whole study: The quantity of clinical and demographic metadata differed by source and by participant and was supplied without curation.

Each collaborating institution followed its own protocols to collect whole blood in K2EDTA tubes. For TCRbeta analysis, collaborators shipped samples as frozen whole blood, isolated PBMCs, or DNA extracted from either of those sample types. Details on this clone: No antigen is known for it. No much larger clone is present one base from it, and per-base qualities are unavailable.

TCRbeta CDR3 regions were amplified from genomic DNA using the immunoSEQ Assay, a bias-controlled multiplex PCR. Regarding the original processing steps: Within the assay, amplification of reference gene primers was used to estimate how many nucleated cells each sample contained. To quantify the absolute abundance of each unique TCRbeta CDR3 rearrangement, sequence reads were collapsed and filtered. For each sample, productive Simpson clonality was calculated by taking the square root of Simpson's diversity index across productive rearrangements. TCRdb retrieved this table from immuneACCESS and kept in-frame rearrangements only. Not all clones are present; in checked studies, unresolved V genes account for under half, and no reason is known for the remainder. V and J calls and clone size are those listed in that table; D and trimming were worked out from the DNA. Here the sample has approximately 190,000 clones; about nine tenths occur a single time. 2.1% of the sample goes to the ten largest clones.

From the germline V gene (reference sequence), CDR1 is MNHNY and CDR2 is SVGAGI. V and J lose 5 bases and 4 bases, and a span of 15 bases separates them. Reading from cysteine to phenylalanine, the CDR3 counts 14 amino acids. Only the CDR3 DNA stays, 42 bases, in frame from base 1. The chain couples TRBV6-6 to TRBJ2-7, with TRBD2 perhaps the D gene, on 5 matching bases. The sequence was obtained from a man aged 65 to 79 with active or convalescent COVID-19. The specimen was peripheral blood. The nucleotide sequence reads as follows: TGTGCCAGCAGTACCGCGGGTCTTCTTTACGAGCAGTACTTC. This is translated as CASSTAGLLYEQYF.